This T cell receptor beta chain derives from a study of yellow fever vaccine responses in identical twins (dated by TCRdb to the late 2010s). With regard to the full study: In the study, vaccine-responding T cell clones were precisely tracked in identical twins. Overall results and qualifications from the work: According to the authors, in identical twins the way T cells responded to vaccination appeared partly convergent and partly personalized.

About this clonotype: No cognate antigen has been identified for it. Base qualities are missing; no much larger clone stands one base away.

The V and J ends are trimmed by 1 base and 0 bases, leaving 6 bases between them. The CDR1 and CDR2 encoded by the germline V gene are MNHEY and SVGEGT. The CDR3 spans 14 residues, from the cysteine through the phenylalanine. Only the CDR3 part of the read is kept: 42 bases, read in frame from the first base. The method behind the library was RT-PCR. The run used an Illumina HiSeq 2500. Using fastp at Q25 and MiXCR, TCRdb reprocessed the public reads and kept productive beta chains. Each entry merges the rows of one CDR3 protein and shows their most common DNA and genes. The sample yields approximately 32,000 distinct CDR3 sequences; roughly 60% were counted once. The ten most abundant clones make up roughly 4.3% of the sample.

Sample: T cells from blood (PBMCs), unsorted or a sorted subset (not recorded which), taken before or after yellow fever vaccination (not recorded which). This sequence uses TRBV6-2 or TRBV6-3 and TRBJ1-1; the D gene assignment is ambiguous. This clonotype was obtained from a woman aged 18-29 years who received the yellow fever vaccine. Donor details come from another sample of the same person, matched by shared clones. The encoded CDR3 is CASSYLTMNTEAFF. The nucleotide sequence reads TGTGCCAGCAGTTACTTAACCATGAACACTGAAGCTTTCTTT.